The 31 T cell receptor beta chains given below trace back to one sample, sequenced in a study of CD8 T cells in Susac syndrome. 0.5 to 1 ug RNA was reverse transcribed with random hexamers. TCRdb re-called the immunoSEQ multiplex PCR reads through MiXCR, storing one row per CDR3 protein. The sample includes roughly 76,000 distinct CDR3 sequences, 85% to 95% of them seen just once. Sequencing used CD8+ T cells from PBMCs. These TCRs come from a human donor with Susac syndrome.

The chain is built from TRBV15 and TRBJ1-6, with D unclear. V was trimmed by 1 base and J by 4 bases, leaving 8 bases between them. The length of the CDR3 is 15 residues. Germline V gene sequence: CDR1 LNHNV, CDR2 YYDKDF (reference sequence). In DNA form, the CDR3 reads TGTGCCACCAGCAGAGTTGGGTTTTATAATTCACCCCTCCACTTT. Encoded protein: CATSRVGFYNSPLHF.

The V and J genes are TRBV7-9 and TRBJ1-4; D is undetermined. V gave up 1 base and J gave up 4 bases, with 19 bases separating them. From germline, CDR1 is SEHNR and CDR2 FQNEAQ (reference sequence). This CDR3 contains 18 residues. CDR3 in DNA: TGTGCCAGCAGCTTAGGGCCCCCAGCCTGGCAGATTAATGAAAAACTGTTTTTT. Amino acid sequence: CASSLGPPAWQINEKLFF.

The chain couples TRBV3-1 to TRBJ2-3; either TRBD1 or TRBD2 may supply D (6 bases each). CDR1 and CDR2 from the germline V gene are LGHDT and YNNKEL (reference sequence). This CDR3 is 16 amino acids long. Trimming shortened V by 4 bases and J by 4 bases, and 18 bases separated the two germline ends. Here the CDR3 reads CASSPRGGTKADTQYF. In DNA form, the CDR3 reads TGTGCCAGCAGCCCAAGAGGGGGGACCAAGGCAGATACGCAGTATTTT.

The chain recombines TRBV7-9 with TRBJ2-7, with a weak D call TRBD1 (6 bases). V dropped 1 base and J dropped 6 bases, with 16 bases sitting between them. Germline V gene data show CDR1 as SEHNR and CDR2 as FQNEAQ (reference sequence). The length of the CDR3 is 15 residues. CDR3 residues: CASSLEIWGPSEQYF. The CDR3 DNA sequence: TGTGCCAGCAGCTTAGAGATCTGGGGGCCGAGCGAGCAGTACTTC.

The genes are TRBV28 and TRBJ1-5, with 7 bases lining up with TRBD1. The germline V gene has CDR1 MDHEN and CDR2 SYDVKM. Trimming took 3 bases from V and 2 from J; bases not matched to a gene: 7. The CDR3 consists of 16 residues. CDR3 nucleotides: TGTGCCAGCAGTTTCCCCGGGACAGAGGGCAATCAGCCCCAGCATTTT. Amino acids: CASSFPGTEGNQPQHF. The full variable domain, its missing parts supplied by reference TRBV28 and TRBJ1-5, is DVKVTQSSRYLVKRTGEKVFLECVQDMDHENMFWYRQDPGLGLRLIYFSYDVKMKEKGDIPEGYSVSREKKERFSLILESASTNQTSMYLCASSFPGTEGNQPQHFGDGTRLSIL.

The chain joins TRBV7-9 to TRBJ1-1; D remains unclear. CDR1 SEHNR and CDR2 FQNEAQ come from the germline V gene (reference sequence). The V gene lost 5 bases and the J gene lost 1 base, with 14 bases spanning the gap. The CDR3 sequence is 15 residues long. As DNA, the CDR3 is TGTGCCAGCAGCAATCCAGGTCGGGAGAACACTGAAGCTTTCTTT. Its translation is CASSNPGRENTEAFF.

CDR3 bases: TGTGCCAGCAGCTTGGGCCGACGTAAAGGCAATGAGCAGTTCTTC. It yields the protein CASSLGRRKGNEQFF. The rearrangement joins TRBV7-9 to TRBJ2-1; D is unclear. The CDR3 is 15 residues long. V gave up 3 bases and J gave up 6 bases, with 15 bases separating them. CDR1 is SEHNR and CDR2 is FQNEAQ in the germline V gene (reference sequence).

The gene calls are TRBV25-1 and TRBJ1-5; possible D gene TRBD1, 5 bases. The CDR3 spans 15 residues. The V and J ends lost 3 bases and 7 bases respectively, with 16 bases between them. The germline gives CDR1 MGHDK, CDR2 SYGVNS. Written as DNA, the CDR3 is TGTGCCAGCAGTGAGGGGGACGGGGTTTGGCAGCCCCAGCATTTT. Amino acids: CASSEGDGVWQPQHF. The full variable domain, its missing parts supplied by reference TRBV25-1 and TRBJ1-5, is EADIYQTPRYLVIGTGKKITLECSQTMGHDKMYWYQQDPGMELHLIHYSYGVNSTEKGDLSSESTVSRIRTEHFPLTLESARPSHTSQYLCASSEGDGVWQPQHFGDGTRLSIL.

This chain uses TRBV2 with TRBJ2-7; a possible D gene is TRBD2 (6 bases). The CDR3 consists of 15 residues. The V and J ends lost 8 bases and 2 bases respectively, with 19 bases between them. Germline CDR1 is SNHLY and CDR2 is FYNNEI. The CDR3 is CASGTTGRGTYEQYF. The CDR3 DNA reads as TGTGCCAGCGGAACAACCGGGAGAGGGACCTACGAGCAGTACTTC.

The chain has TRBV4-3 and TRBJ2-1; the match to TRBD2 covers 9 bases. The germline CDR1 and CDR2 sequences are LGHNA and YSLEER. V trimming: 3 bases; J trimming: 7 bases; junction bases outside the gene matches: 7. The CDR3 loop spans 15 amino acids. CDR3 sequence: CASSQGSGSWNEQFF. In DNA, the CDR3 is TGCGCCAGCAGCCAGGGTAGCGGGAGCTGGAATGAGCAGTTCTTC.

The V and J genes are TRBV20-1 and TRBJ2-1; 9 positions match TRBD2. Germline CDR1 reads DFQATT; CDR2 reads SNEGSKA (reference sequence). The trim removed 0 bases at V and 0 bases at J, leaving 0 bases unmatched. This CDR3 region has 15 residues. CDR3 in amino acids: CSARDSGSSYNEQFF. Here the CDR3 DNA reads TGCAGTGCTAGAGATAGCGGGAGCTCCTACAATGAGCAGTTCTTC.

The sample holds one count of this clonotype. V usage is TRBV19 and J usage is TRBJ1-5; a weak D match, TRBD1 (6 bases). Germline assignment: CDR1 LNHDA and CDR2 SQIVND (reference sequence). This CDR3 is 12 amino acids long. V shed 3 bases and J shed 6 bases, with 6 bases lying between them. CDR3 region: CASSMGAQPQHF. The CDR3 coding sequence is TGTGCCAGTAGTATGGGGGCTCAGCCCCAGCATTTT. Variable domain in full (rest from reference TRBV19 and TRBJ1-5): DGGITQSPKYLFRKEGQNVTLSCEQNLNHDAMYWYRQDPGQGLRLIYYSQIVNDFQKGDIAEGYSVSREKKESFPLTVTSAQKNPTAFYLCASSMGAQPQHFGDGTRLSIL.

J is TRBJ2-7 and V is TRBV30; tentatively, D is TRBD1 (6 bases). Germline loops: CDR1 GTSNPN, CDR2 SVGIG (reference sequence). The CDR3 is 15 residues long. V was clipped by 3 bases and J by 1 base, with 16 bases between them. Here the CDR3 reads CAWSPDRFRSYEQYF. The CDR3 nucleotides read TGTGCCTGGAGCCCCGACAGGTTTCGATCCTACGAGCAGTACTTC.

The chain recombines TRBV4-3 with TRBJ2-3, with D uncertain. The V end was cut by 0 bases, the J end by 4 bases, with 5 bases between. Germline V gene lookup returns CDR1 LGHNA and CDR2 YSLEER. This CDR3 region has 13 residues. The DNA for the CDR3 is TGCGCCAGCAGCCAAGAAATCTCAGATACGCAGTATTTT. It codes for CASSQEISDTQYF.

The CDR3 reads CASERGTEAFF. The CDR3 nucleotides are TGTGCCAGCGAGAGGGGAACTGAAGCTTTCTTT. V usage is TRBV27 and J usage is TRBJ1-1; tentative D call: TRBD1 (5 bases). V was cut by 8 bases and J by 5 bases, with 9 bases left in between. Germline V lookup: CDR1 MNHEY, CDR2 SMNVEV (reference sequence). This CDR3 is 11 amino acids long.

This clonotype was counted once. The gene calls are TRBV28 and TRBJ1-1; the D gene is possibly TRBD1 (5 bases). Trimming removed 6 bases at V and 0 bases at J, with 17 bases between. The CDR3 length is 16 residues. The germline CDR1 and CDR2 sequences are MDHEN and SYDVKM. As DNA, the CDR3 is TGTGCCAGCAGATACGAAACCGGGACCGTGAACACTGAAGCTTTCTTT. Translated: CASRYETGTVNTEAFF.

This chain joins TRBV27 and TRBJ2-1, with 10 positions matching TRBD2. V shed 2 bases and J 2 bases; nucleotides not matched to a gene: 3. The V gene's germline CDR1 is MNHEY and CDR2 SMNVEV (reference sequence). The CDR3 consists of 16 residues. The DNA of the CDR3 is TGTGCCAGCAGTTTAACTAGCGGGGATACCTACAATGAGCAGTTCTTC. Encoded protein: CASSLTSGDTYNEQFF.

The CDR3 loop reads CAWSLSGGQHF. The CDR3 DNA is TGTGCCTGGAGCCTCTCAGGAGGCCAGCATTTT. The rearrangement joins TRBV30 to TRBJ1-5; D not certain. The CDR3 is 11 residues long. Germline CDR1 is GTSNPN and CDR2 is SVGIG (reference sequence). With 3 bases removed from V and 12 bases from J, the gap between germline ends came to 12 bases.

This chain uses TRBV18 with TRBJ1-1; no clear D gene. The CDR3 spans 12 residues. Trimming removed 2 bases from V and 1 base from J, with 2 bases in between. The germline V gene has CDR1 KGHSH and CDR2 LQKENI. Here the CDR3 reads CASSPGNTEAFF. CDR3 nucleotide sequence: TGTGCCAGCTCACCAGGGAACACTGAAGCTTTCTTT. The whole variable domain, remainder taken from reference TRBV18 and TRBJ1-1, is NAGVMQNPRHLVRRRGQEARLRCSPMKGHSHVYWYRQLPEEGLKFMVYLQKENIIDESGMPKERFSAEFPKEGPSILRIQQVVRGDSAAYFCASSPGNTEAFFGQGTRLTVV.

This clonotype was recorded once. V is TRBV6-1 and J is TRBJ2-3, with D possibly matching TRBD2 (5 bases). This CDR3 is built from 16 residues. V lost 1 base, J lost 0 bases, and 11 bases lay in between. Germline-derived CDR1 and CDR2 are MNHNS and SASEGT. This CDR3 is CASSEVLLGSTDTQYF. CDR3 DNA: TGTGCCAGCAGTGAAGTCCTACTAGGTAGCACAGATACGCAGTATTTT.

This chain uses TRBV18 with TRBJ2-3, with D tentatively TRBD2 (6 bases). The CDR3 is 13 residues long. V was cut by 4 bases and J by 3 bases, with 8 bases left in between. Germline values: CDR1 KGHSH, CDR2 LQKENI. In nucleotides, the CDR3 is TGTGCCAGCTCACGGGACTTTACAGATACGCAGTATTTT. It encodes CASSRDFTDTQYF.

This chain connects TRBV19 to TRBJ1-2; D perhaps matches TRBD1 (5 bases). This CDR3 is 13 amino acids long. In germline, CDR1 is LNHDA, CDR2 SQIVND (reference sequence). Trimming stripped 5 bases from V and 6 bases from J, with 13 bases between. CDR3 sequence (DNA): TGTGCCAGTAGTCCCCCGGGGACCAATGGCTACACCTTC. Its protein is CASSPPGTNGYTF.

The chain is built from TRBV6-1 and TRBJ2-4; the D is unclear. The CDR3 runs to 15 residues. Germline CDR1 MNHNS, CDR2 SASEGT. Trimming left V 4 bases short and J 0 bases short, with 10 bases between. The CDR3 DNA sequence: TGTGCCAGCAGTGTTGAAATTCTAGCCAAAAACATTCAGTACTTC. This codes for CASSVEILAKNIQYF.

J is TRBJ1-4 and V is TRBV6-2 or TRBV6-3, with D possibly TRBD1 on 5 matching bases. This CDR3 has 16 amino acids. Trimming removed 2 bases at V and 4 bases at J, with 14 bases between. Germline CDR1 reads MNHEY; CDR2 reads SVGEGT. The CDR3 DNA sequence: TGTGCCAGCAGTTACGAGCAGGGCGGAAATAATGAAAAACTGTTTTTT. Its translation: CASSYEQGGNNEKLFF.

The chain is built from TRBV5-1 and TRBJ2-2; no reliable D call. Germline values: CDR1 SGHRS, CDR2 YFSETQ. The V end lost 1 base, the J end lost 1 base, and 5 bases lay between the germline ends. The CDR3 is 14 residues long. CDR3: CASSLYGNTGELFF. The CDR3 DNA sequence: TGCGCCAGCAGCTTGTATGGGAACACCGGGGAGCTGTTTTTT.

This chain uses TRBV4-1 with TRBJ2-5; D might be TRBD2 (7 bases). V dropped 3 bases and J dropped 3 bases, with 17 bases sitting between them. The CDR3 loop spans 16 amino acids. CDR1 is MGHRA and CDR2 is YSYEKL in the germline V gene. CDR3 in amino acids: CASSHQPGGHEETQYF. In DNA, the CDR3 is TGCGCCAGCAGCCACCAACCCGGGGGGCATGAAGAGACCCAGTACTTC.

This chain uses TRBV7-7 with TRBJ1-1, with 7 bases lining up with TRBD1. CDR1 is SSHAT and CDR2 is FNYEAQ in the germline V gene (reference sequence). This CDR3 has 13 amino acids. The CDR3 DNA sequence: TGTGCTAGCCCAGGGGGGATGAACACTGAAGCTTTCTTT. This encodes CASPGGMNTEAFF.

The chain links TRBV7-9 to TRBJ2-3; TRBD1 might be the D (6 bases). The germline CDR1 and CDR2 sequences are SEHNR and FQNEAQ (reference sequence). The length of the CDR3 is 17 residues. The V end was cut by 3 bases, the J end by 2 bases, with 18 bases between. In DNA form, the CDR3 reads TGTGCCAGCAGCTTCCTACCGGGACAAGGACTCACAGATACGCAGTATTTT. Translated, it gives CASSFLPGQGLTDTQYF.

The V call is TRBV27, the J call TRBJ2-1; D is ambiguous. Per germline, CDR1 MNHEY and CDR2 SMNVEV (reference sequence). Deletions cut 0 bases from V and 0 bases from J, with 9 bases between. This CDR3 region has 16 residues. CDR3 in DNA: TGTGCCAGCAGTTTATCGGGATGGAGCTCCTACAATGAGCAGTTCTTC. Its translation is CASSLSGWSSYNEQFF.

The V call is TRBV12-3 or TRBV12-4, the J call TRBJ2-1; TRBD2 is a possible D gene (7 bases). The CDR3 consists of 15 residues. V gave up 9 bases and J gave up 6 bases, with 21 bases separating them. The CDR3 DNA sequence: TGTGCCAGTTCCCGCCTGGCGGGGGCCAGCAATGAGCAGTTCTTC. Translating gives CASSRLAGASNEQFF.

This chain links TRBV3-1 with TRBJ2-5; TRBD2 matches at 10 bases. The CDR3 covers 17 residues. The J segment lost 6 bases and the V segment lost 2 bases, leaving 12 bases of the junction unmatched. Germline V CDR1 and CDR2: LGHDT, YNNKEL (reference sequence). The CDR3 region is CASSQKRIRSGRKTQYF. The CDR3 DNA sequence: TGTGCCAGCAGCCAAAAGCGTATCCGTAGCGGGAGGAAGACCCAGTACTTC.